The source of this T cell receptor beta chain is a study of regulatory T cells in long-lasting Graves disease. The CDR3 consists of 15 residues. The ends lost 2 bases at V and 5 bases at J; junction bases unmatched: 5. The germline V gene encodes CDR1 WSHSY and CDR2 SAAADI. Both iRepertoire HTBI primers and Arm-PCR of CDR3 regions were used to build the TCR beta libraries. TCRdb redid the calling of the multiplex PCR reads with MiXCR, one entry per CDR3 protein. The top ten hold approximately 12% of the sample, which has 550,000 to 600,000 distinct CDR3 sequences, 15% to 20% seen once. The time point is: newly diagnosed GD, antithyroid drugs for less than 3 months. The authors made the TCR library using RNA they extracted from PBMCs. The sample was also linked to a second study, of T cells in Graves' hyperthyroidism and ophthalmopathy.

Specimen: peripheral blood mononuclear cells (PBMCs), collected at new diagnosis, from a patient treated with antithyroid drugs. The chain links TRBV10-2 to TRBJ2-2; 7 bases are shared with TRBD2. The clonotype originates from a man younger than 30 with Graves disease. The CDR3, as DNA: TGCGCCAGCAGTGAGCGGGAGGCCGTTACCGGGGAGCTGTTTTTT. The encoded protein is CASSEREAVTGELFF.